This T cell receptor (beta chain) was sequenced during a study of blood T cells in healthy people across ages. The study, taken as a whole, reports: Any changes in expanded clonotypes were possibly confounded, as donor CMV status remained unknown.

Next came a second PCR, run for about 7 to 12 cycles, which used a sample-barcoded 5' primer along with a J-beta primer mix. MiXCR was run by TCRdb on the 5' RACE reads, yielding one entry per CDR3 protein. The sample holds 650,000 to 1,000,000 distinct CDR3 sequences; roughly 34% are singletons and the top ten take roughly 13%. Trimming took 7 bases from V and 0 from J; bases not matched to a gene: 4. The V gene's germline CDR1 is SGHTA and CDR2 FQGNSA. The CDR3 is 14 amino acids. To note about this clonotype: Its target is not known.

Russia was home to the donors, healthy Caucasian individuals aged 6 to 90. PBMCs were isolated at a quantity of at least 6 million per sample. This TCR came from a man between 18 and 35 years old in good health. The chain employs TRBV7-2 and TRBJ2-7, with 9 bases matching TRBD1. Sequencing input: blood. The CDR3 DNA sequence: TGTGCCAGCACCGTGACAGGGGGCTCCTACGAGCAGTACTTC. This sequence encodes CASTVTGGSYEQYF.